These 25 T cell receptor beta chains came from one sample sequenced in a study of cytomegalovirus exposure and HLA in healthy donors. Primers for the PCR totalled 60 Vbeta and 13 Jbeta. Only in-frame clones appear in the TCRdb table, and some are missing; sequencing was by immunoSEQ multiplex PCR. The sample includes 130,000 or so clones, around three quarters of them seen just once. The sequenced sample was PBMCs. The receptor set was obtained from a man between 18 and 29 years old in good health and CMV-seropositive.

The J gene is TRBJ2-7, the V gene TRBV29-1; 10 positions match TRBD1. The germline gives CDR1 SQVTM, CDR2 ANQGSEA. The CDR3 extends over 13 amino acids. With 7 bases clipped from V and 5 bases from J, the junction kept 8 bases outside the gene matches. CDR3: CSALGTGEDEQYF. The CDR3 coding sequence is TGCAGCGCTCTCGGGACAGGGGAGGACGAGCAGTACTTC.

The chain couples TRBV6-5 to TRBJ1-2; 9 positions agree with TRBD1. The CDR3 runs 14 residues. Losses at the gene ends were 5 bases for V and 4 bases for J; bases not matched to a gene: 5. Germline loops: CDR1 MNHEY, CDR2 SVGAGI. The CDR3 loop reads CASSGQGFSYGYTF. CDR3 in DNA: TGTGCCAGCAGTGGACAGGGGTTCAGCTATGGCTACACCTTC.

The CDR3 reads CASSTELTDTQYF. Here the CDR3 DNA reads TGTGCCAGCAGTACAGAGCTCACAGATACGCAGTATTTT. This chain connects TRBV27 to TRBJ2-3; D gene unclear. CDR1 and CDR2 (germline): MNHEY, SMNVEV (reference sequence). The CDR3 totals 13 residues. V shed 5 bases and J shed 2 bases, with 8 bases lying between them.

The gene calls are TRBV5-6 and TRBJ1-1; 9 bases are a match to TRBD1. The J segment lost 8 bases and the V segment lost 3 bases, leaving 11 bases of the junction unmatched. Per germline, CDR1 SGHDT and CDR2 YYEEEE. The CDR3 runs to 15 residues. CDR3 bases: TGTGCCAGCAGCTCGACATTACAGGGGGCGCGGGAAGCTTTCTTT. Encoded protein: CASSSTLQGAREAFF.

V and J are TRBV4-1 and TRBJ1-1, with 10 bases fitting TRBD1. The CDR3 runs to 19 residues. With V trimmed by 0 bases and J by 3 bases, 13 bases remained unmatched. The V gene's germline CDR1 is MGHRA and CDR2 YSYEKL. Written as DNA, the CDR3 is TGCGCCAGCAGCCAAGAGCCCCGGGACAGGGGACAGTGGGACACTGAAGCTTTCTTT. Translation gives CASSQEPRDRGQWDTEAFF.

The J gene is TRBJ1-3, the V gene TRBV6-6; D call uncertain. V was cut by 2 bases and J by 3 bases, with 14 bases left in between. Germline V gives CDR1 MNHNY, CDR2 SVGAGI (reference sequence). The CDR3 consists of 16 residues. The CDR3 loop reads CASSYLREEDGNTIYF. The DNA for the CDR3 is TGTGCCAGCAGTTACCTGAGGGAGGAAGATGGAAACACCATATATTTT.

About this clone itself: The junction shows a germline mismatch at one end, possibly a read error. This rearrangement joins TRBV6-5 to TRBJ2-7; the match to TRBD2 covers 13 bases. Per germline, CDR1 MNHEY and CDR2 SVGAGI. There are 15 residues in the CDR3. CDR3 nucleotide sequence: TGTGCCAGCAGTCGGACTAGCGGGAGAGGCTACGGGCAGTACTTC. This sequence encodes CASSRTSGRGYGQYF.

The chain employs TRBV6-1 and TRBJ1-3, with 7 bases lining up with TRBD1. With V trimmed by 6 bases and J by 8 bases, 10 bases remained unmatched. CDR1 and CDR2 (germline): MNHNS, SASEGT. CDR3 length equals 14 residues. The DNA of the CDR3 is TGTGCCAGCAGGACGGGACAGAGTACTTACACCATATATTTT. Translated: CASRTGQSTYTIYF.

The chain carries TRBV2 and TRBJ2-7; 8 positions agree with TRBD1. The CDR3 covers 14 residues. Unmatched junction bases numbered 10, after V lost 7 bases and J lost 5 bases. Per germline, CDR1 SNHLY and CDR2 FYNNEI. The CDR3 is CASTFGQGLDEQYF. The CDR3 coding sequence is TGTGCCAGCACCTTCGGACAGGGTCTCGACGAGCAGTACTTC.

This chain uses TRBV7-2 with TRBJ1-5, with 7 bases fitting TRBD1. Germline assignment: CDR1 SGHTA and CDR2 FQGNSA. V trimming: 2 bases; J trimming: 7 bases; junction bases outside the gene matches: 11. The CDR3 is made up of 16 amino acids. CDR3 nucleotides: TGTGCCAGCAGCTTACTCCGGACAGGTGGAGACCAGCCCCAGCATTTT. Translated: CASSLLRTGGDQPQHF.

This clone was seen a handful of times. The gene calls are TRBV29-1 and TRBJ1-1; TRBD1 aligns across 7 bases. CDR1 and CDR2 (germline): SQVTM, ANQGSEA. Trimming at V came to 2 bases and at J to 6 bases, leaving 0 bases not matched to a gene. This CDR3 contains 11 residues. The CDR3 nucleotides are TGCAGCGTTGAACAGGGGGCTGAAGCTTTCTTT. Protein: CSVEQGAEAFF.

This clone was recorded only once. J is TRBJ2-7 and V is TRBV27, with D uncertain. Germline CDR1 and CDR2: MNHEY and SMNVEV (reference sequence). The CDR3 has 15 amino acids. With 5 bases removed from V and 0 bases from J, the gap between germline ends came to 14 bases. The CDR3 loop is CASSMSATSSYEQYF. Here the CDR3 DNA reads TGTGCCAGCAGTATGTCCGCGACATCCTCCTACGAGCAGTACTTC.

The J gene is TRBJ2-2, the V gene TRBV6-1; the match to TRBD1 covers 7 bases. V trimming: 5 bases; J trimming: 2 bases; junction bases outside the gene matches: 5. Germline CDR1 and CDR2: MNHNS and SASEGT. The CDR3 is made up of 15 amino acids. CDR3 sequence (DNA): TGTGCCAGCAGTCGTTGGACAGGAAACACCGGGGAGCTGTTTTTT. This sequence encodes CASSRWTGNTGELFF.

This chain links TRBV4-1 with TRBJ2-5, with D possibly being TRBD2 (6 bases). Germline lookup yields CDR1 MGHRA and CDR2 YSYEKL. V gave up 2 bases and J gave up 5 bases, with 18 bases separating them. There are 16 residues in the CDR3. CDR3 in DNA: TGCGCCAGCAGCCAAACGGTGACGGGGGTGGTGGAGACCCAGTACTTC. Translation: CASSQTVTGVVETQYF.

CDR3 in DNA: TGTGCCAGCAGCCTACAGGGCGGGGCCAACGTCCTGACTTTC. Protein sequence: CASSLQGGANVLTF. The chain links TRBV27 to TRBJ2-6, with D perhaps TRBD1 (6 bases). The V end was cut by 6 bases, the J end by 4 bases, with 10 bases between. The CDR3 contains 14 residues. Germline V gene lookup returns CDR1 MNHEY and CDR2 SMNVEV (reference sequence).

V is TRBV7-3 and J is TRBJ2-2; possible D gene TRBD1, 5 bases. Germline V CDR1 and CDR2: SGHTA, FQGTGA. The CDR3 runs to 14 residues. The ends were cut back, 2 bases at V and 6 bases at J, with 10 bases in the middle. This CDR3 is CASSLQGWAGELFF. Written as DNA, the CDR3 is TGTGCCAGCAGCTTACAGGGATGGGCCGGGGAGCTGTTTTTT. The variable domain in full, completed from reference TRBV7-3 and TRBJ2-2, reads GAGVSQTPSNKVTEKGKYVELRCDPISGHTALYWYRQSLGQGPEFLIYFQGTGAADDSGLPNDRFFAVRPEGSVSTLKIQRTERGDSAVYLCASSLQGWAGELFFGEGSRLTVL.

The chain combines TRBV7-6 with TRBJ1-5, with 8 bases lining up with TRBD1. The CDR3 is 15 amino acids. V was clipped by 4 bases and J by 6 bases; unmatched bases: 8. CDR1 is SGHVS and CDR2 is FNYEAQ in the germline V gene. The CDR3 sequence: CASSSQQGVGQPQHF. For the CDR3, the DNA is TGTGCCAGCAGCTCCCAACAGGGGGTTGGTCAGCCCCAGCATTTT.

The gene calls are TRBV6-5 and TRBJ2-3, with TRBD1 matching over 7 bases. The length of the CDR3 is 15 residues. The V gene's germline CDR1 is MNHEY and CDR2 SVGAGI. V gave up 7 bases and J gave up 2 bases; unmatched junction bases: 9. In nucleotides, the CDR3 is TGTGCCAGCACCGACAGGGCGGACTCCACAGATACGCAGTATTTT. Amino acids: CASTDRADSTDTQYF.

The chain has TRBV4-2 and TRBJ2-3; 12 bases are a match to TRBD2. CDR3 length equals 15 residues. J was trimmed by 5 bases and V by 2 bases; bases with no gene match: 2. The germline CDR1 and CDR2 sequences are LGHNA and YNFKEQ. The CDR3 bases are TGTGCCAGCAGCCAACTAGCGGGGGGGGGAGATACGCAGTATTTT. It translates to CASSQLAGGGDTQYF.

Concerning this clone: Sequence at one end of the junction differs from germline and may be a read error. The rearrangement links TRBV9 to TRBJ2-6; 7 bases fit TRBD1. Per the germline V gene, CDR1 is SGDLS and CDR2 is YYNGEE. This CDR3 spans 17 amino acids. CDR3 in DNA: TGTGCCAGCAGCCACAGGGGACGGGCCTCTGGGGCCAACGGCCTGACTTTC. It codes for CASSHRGRASGANGLTF.

The gene calls are TRBV6-5 and TRBJ2-2; TRBD1 agrees at 8 bases. The CDR3 is 14 amino acids. J lost 6 bases, V lost 6 bases, and 6 bases had no gene match. Germline loops: CDR1 MNHEY, CDR2 SVGAGI. The CDR3 loop reads CASRRTGIAGELFF. The CDR3 DNA reads as TGTGCCAGCAGGCGGACAGGGATAGCCGGGGAGCTGTTTTTT.

Remarks on this clone: Other nucleotide sequences from this sample produce the same CDR3. The chain combines TRBV2 with TRBJ2-2; tentative D call: TRBD2 (5 bases). Trimming left V 1 base short and J 7 bases short, with 7 bases between. The CDR3 runs to 13 residues. The germline CDR1 and CDR2 sequences are SNHLY and FYNNEI. The DNA of the CDR3 is TGTGCCAGCAGTGAAGGAGGGAGCGGGGAGCTGTTTTTT. It yields the protein CASSEGGSGELFF.

The chain links TRBV11-2 to TRBJ1-1; D may be TRBD1 (5 bases). The CDR3 runs 11 residues. CDR1 is SGHAT, CDR2 FQNNGV, per germline. Trimming left V 5 bases short and J 6 bases short, with 7 bases between. CDR3 region: CASSQGSEAFF. The CDR3 DNA is TGTGCCAGCAGCCAGGGCTCTGAAGCTTTCTTT.

In the case of this clone: The junction shows a germline mismatch at one end, possibly a read error. The V gene is TRBV5-1, the J gene TRBJ2-4; D gene uncertain. From germline, CDR1 is SGHRS and CDR2 YFSETQ. The CDR3 runs 17 residues. The CDR3 DNA reads TGCGCCAGCAGCTTGGTGGCTTACCCTAAAGCCAAAAACAGTCAGTACTTC. Translating it yields CASSLVAYPKAKNSQYF.

This clone was seen a handful of times. The junction differs from germline at one of its ends, possibly a read error. This rearrangement joins TRBV7-9 to TRBJ1-4; D ambiguous. The length of the CDR3 is 15 residues. Germline V gene data show CDR1 as SEHNR and CDR2 as FQNEAQ (reference sequence). CDR3 bases: TGTTCCAGCAGCTTCCCCAGTACAACTAATGAAAAACTGTTTTTT. It translates to CSSSFPSTTNEKLFF.